The T cell receptor (beta chain) under discussion was sequenced for a study of T cells of healthy individuals. CDR1 and CDR2 from the germline V gene are MNHNS and SASEGT. This CDR3 has 10 amino acids. TCRdb itself ran the 5' RACE reads through MiXCR, one entry per CDR3 protein. This sample has fewer than 90,000 distinct CDR3 sequences, with more than 4.5% found just once. With regard to this clonotype: One end of the junction fails to match germline, which may point to a read error.

The rearrangement uses TRBV6-1 and TRBJ1-1; D uncertain. The sequence derives from a female donor in good health. The CDR3 coding sequence is TGTGCCAGCAGTCAGACCGAAGCTTCCTTT. Protein: CASSQTEASF.